This T cell receptor beta chain was obtained from a study of cytomegalovirus exposure and HLA in healthy donors. Germline CDR1 reads MDHEN; CDR2 reads SYDVKM. V dropped 8 bases and J dropped 1; count of bases not matched to a gene: 13. The length of the CDR3 is 18 residues. Study outcomes and limitations: Associated with HLA alleles at 0.05 false discovery rate in a later analysis were around 15,000 TCR beta sequences.

The study ran its PCR with 60 Vbeta and 13 Jbeta primers. Profiling relied on immunoSEQ multiplex PCR, and the TCRdb table lists in-frame clones only, not all of them. The table shows 160,000 or so clones, with more than 65% occurring only once. About this clone itself: The antigen is unknown.

This sequence joins TRBV28 and TRBJ2-5; 13 bases are shared with TRBD2. Sequences were obtained from PBMCs. The source of this sequence is a young man in good health and CMV-seropositive. The CDR3 spells CASPSGGTSGMGQETQYF. The CDR3 DNA is TGTGCCAGCCCGTCGGGGGGGACTAGCGGGATGGGCCAAGAGACCCAGTACTTC. The full variable domain, rest sourced from reference TRBV28 and TRBJ2-5, is DVKVTQSSRYLVKRTGEKVFLECVQDMDHENMFWYRQDPGLGLRLIYFSYDVKMKEKGDIPEGYSVSREKKERFSLILESASTNQTSMYLCASPSGGTSGMGQETQYFGPGTRLLVL.